The 2 T cell receptor beta chains given below trace back to one sample, sequenced in a study of T-cell reconstitution after alpha-beta-depleted transplantation in children. Unique molecular identifiers were used in preparing the TCRbeta library. Via MiXCR, TCRdb re-called the PCR reads, giving one row per CDR3 protein. The sample includes 70,000 to 95,000 distinct CDR3 sequences, 15% to 19% of them seen just once. The specimen was PBMCs, mostly from graft donor cells, collected 180 days after TCRalphabeta/CD19-depleted stem cell transplant. Receptors were obtained from a male patient between 2 and 15 years old who had a stem cell transplant for acute lymphoblastic leukemia, so the T cells may come from the graft donor.

V is TRBV6-1 and J is TRBJ2-7; D might be TRBD2 (5 bases). The CDR3 totals 15 residues. Trimming removed 5 bases from V and 3 bases from J, with 17 bases in between. Germline V CDR1 and CDR2: MNHNS, SASEGT. CDR3 amino acids: CASSPYGAGLYEQYF. The DNA for the CDR3 is TGTGCCAGCAGTCCTTACGGTGCAGGACTCTACGAGCAGTACTTC.

There are a few counts of this clonotype. The chain joins TRBV7-2 to TRBJ1-4; D gene ambiguous. V was trimmed by 2 bases and J by 0 bases, leaving 10 bases between them. Looked up from germline, CDR1 is SGHTA and CDR2 is FQGNSA. This CDR3 is built from 16 residues. Here the CDR3 reads CASSLSVSSTNEKLFF. DNA of the CDR3: TGTGCCAGCAGCTTATCAGTCTCCTCAACTAATGAAAAACTGTTTTTT.